This T cell receptor beta chain was observed in a study of CD8 T cells in ankylosing spondylitis. General study findings and limits: For ankylosing spondylitis blood, a TCR beta motif of under ten highly homologous variants appeared characteristic.

Germline V gene lookup returns CDR1 ENHRY and CDR2 SYGVKD. Losses at the gene ends were 3 bases for V and 3 bases for J; bases not matched to a gene: 6. This CDR3 is built from 16 residues. This clonotype came up many times. What it binds is not known. Library preparation for TCR beta used quantitative 5'-RACE with molecular barcodes. A single record per CDR3 protein comes from TCRdb applying MiXCR to the 5' RACE reads. This table holds about 130,000 distinct CDR3 sequences, 9.3% found once. This sequence joins TRBV10-3 and TRBJ2-1; 9 nucleotides agree with TRBD2. Input material: blood, either unsorted or a sorted T cell fraction (not recorded which). The sequence was obtained from a male donor with ankylosing spondylitis or in good health (not recorded which). CDR3 nucleotide sequence: TGTGCCATCAGTGATGGTAGCGGGAGTTTCTACAATGAGCAGTTCTTC. It codes for CAISDGSGSFYNEQFF.